This T cell receptor beta chain was found in a study of blood T cell repertoires in COVID-19. This clone was counted a single time. The study drew participants aged about 18 to 89 years from some 23 US areas. Profiled with immunoSEQ multiplex PCR; TCRdb holds only in-frame clones, not every one. The sample carries over 150,000 clones, 75% to 85% recorded once. Germline CDR1 SEHNR, CDR2 FQNEAQ (reference sequence). The length of the CDR3 is 15 residues. V was clipped by 3 bases and J by 7 bases; unmatched bases: 5. The sequenced sample consisted of PBMCs or T cells enriched from blood (not recorded which). This TCR derives from an older woman who had recovered from COVID-19. The rearrangement uses TRBV7-9 and TRBJ1-4; 10 bases are shared with TRBD1. DNA of the CDR3: TGTGCCAGCAGCTTCGCGACAGGGGGCCTTGAAAAACTGTTTTTT. Protein sequence: CASSFATGGLEKLFF.